The 4 T cell receptor beta chains given below trace back to one sample, sequenced in a study of cytomegalovirus exposure and HLA in healthy donors. The PCR used 60 Vbeta and 13 Jbeta primers. The protocol was immunoSEQ multiplex PCR, while the TCRdb copy is restricted to in-frame clones and leaves out a portion. This table has roughly 60,000 clones, about four fifths appearing once. The material sequenced was PBMCs. These receptors all come from a female donor in good health and CMV-seronegative.

The chain uses TRBV12-5 and TRBJ2-1; no firm D call. Trimming removed 6 bases at V and 0 bases at J, with 12 bases between. The germline gives CDR1 LGHNT, CDR2 FRNRAP. The CDR3 covers 15 residues. CDR3 nucleotides: TGTGCTAGTGGCCCCGACTCTCGCTCCTACAATGAGCAGTTCTTC. Translation: CASGPDSRSYNEQFF.

The chain uses TRBV11-2 and TRBJ2-7; a weak D match, TRBD1 (6 bases). Trimming cost V 2 bases and J 0 bases, with 11 bases left between them. From germline, CDR1 is SGHAT and CDR2 FQNNGV. The length of the CDR3 is 15 residues. CDR3 amino acids: CASSLLAGVSYEQYF. The DNA of the CDR3 is TGTGCCAGCAGCTTATTGGCAGGGGTCTCCTACGAGCAGTACTTC.

DNA for the CDR3: TGTGCCTGGAGTGTTAGGCCGGGGGGGTGGGTAAGCTACGAGCAGTACTTC. Encoded protein: CAWSVRPGGWVSYEQYF. J is TRBJ2-7 and V is TRBV30; 8 bases agree with TRBD2. Germline CDR1 and CDR2: GTSNPN and SVGIG (reference sequence). This CDR3 region has 17 residues. The V and J ends lost 0 bases and 3 bases, in that order; junction bases with no gene match: 13.

The chain employs TRBV9 and TRBJ1-2; perhaps TRBD1 as D (5 bases). The CDR3 has 15 amino acids. Trimming took 4 bases from V and 4 from J, leaving 17 bases between them. Germline V lookup: CDR1 SGDLS, CDR2 YYNGEE. The CDR3 spells CASSSFKRQPYGYTF. The CDR3 region has the DNA TGTGCCAGCAGCTCCTTTAAGAGACAGCCCTATGGCTACACCTTC.